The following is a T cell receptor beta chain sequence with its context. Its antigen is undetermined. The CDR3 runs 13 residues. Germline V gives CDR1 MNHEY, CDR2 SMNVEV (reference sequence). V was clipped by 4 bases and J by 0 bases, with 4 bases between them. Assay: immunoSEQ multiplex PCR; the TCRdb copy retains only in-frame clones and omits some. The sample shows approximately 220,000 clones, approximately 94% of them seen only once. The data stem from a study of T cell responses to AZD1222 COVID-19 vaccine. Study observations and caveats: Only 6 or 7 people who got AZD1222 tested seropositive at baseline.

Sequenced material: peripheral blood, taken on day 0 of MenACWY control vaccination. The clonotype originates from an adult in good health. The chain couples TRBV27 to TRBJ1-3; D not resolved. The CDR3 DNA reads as TGTGCCAGCAGTTCGAACTCTGGAAACACCATATATTTT. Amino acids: CASSSNSGNTIYF.